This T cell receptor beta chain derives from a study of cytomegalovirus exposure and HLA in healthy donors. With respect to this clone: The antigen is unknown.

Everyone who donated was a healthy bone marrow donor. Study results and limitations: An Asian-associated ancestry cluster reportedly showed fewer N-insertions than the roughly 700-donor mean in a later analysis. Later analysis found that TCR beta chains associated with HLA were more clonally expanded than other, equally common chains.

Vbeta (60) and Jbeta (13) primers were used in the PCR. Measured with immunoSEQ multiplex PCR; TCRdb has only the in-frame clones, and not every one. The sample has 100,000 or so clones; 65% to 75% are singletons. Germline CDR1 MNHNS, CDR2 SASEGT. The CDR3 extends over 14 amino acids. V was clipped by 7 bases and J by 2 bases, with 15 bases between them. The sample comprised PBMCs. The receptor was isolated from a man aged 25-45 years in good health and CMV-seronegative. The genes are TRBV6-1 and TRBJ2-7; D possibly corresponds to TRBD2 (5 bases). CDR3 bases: TGTGCCAGCACCGTACGGGGTCTAGCCTACGAGCAGTACTTC. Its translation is CASTVRGLAYEQYF.